The source of this TCR beta chain is a study of blood T cell repertoires in COVID-19. This clone was seen a few times. The assay was immunoSEQ multiplex PCR, and TCRdb's table has in-frame clones only and misses some. This table holds roughly 200,000 clones, about 84% found once. Specimen: peripheral blood. This TCR was recovered from a woman older than 75 with acute or convalescent COVID-19.

The CDR3 reads CASVASGGNEQFF. The CDR3 nucleotides read TGTGCCAGCGTGGCTAGCGGGGGCAATGAGCAGTTCTTC. V and J are TRBV6-5 and TRBJ2-1; 10 bases align to TRBD2. The junction had 4 bases not matched to a gene; V was cut back by 8 bases and J by 6 bases. CDR1 MNHEY and CDR2 SVGAGI come from the germline V gene. CDR3 size: 13 residues.